This passage covers 28 T cell receptor beta chains from one sample sequenced in a study of blood T cell repertoires in COVID-19. The table came from immunoSEQ multiplex PCR; TCRdb's copy has only in-frame clones and leaves some out. The table records around 370,000 clones, 90% of them present only once. The sample taken for sequencing was peripheral blood. The receptors here all came from a man aged 18-30 years with active or convalescent COVID-19.

DNA for the CDR3: TGTGCCAGCAGCCTGAGAGGGTACGAGCAGTACTTC. It codes for CASSLRGYEQYF. The chain links TRBV21-1 to TRBJ2-7; whether TRBD2, the table's D call, matches the DNA was not checked. TRBV21-1 is flagged as a pseudogene. The CDR3 has 12 residues.

The chain has TRBV28 and TRBJ2-1, with TRBD2 identical over 7 bases. V shed 6 bases and J 8 bases; nucleotides not matched to a gene: 10. Germline loops: CDR1 MDHEN, CDR2 SYDVKM. The CDR3 extends over 14 amino acids. The CDR3 nucleotides are TGTGCCAGCAGCCAAACGGGACTATTGGATGAGCAGTTCTTC. This gives the protein CASSQTGLLDEQFF. The full variable domain, rest sourced from reference TRBV28 and TRBJ2-1, is DVKVTQSSRYLVKRTGEKVFLECVQDMDHENMFWYRQDPGLGLRLIYFSYDVKMKEKGDIPEGYSVSREKKERFSLILESASTNQTSMYLCASSQTGLLDEQFFGPGTRLTVL.

This chain connects TRBV6-5 to TRBJ1-4; 7 bases agree with TRBD1. Germline assignment: CDR1 MNHEY and CDR2 SVGAGI. This CDR3 is built from 14 residues. Trimming cost V 5 bases and J 7 bases; bases outside gene matches: 7. As DNA, the CDR3 is TGTGCCAGCAGTAGGGGGCCTAACAGTGAAAAACTGTTTTTT. As protein: CASSRGPNSEKLFF.

The genes are TRBV4-3 and TRBJ2-7; D might be TRBD1 (6 bases). This CDR3 is built from 15 residues. The germline gives CDR1 LGHNA, CDR2 YSLEER. Trimming left V 0 bases short and J 3 bases short, with 12 bases between. CDR3: CASSQDQGRGYEQYF. The DNA of the CDR3 is TGCGCCAGCAGCCAAGATCAGGGGAGAGGCTACGAGCAGTACTTC.

This chain joins TRBV6-2 or TRBV6-3 and TRBJ1-2; the match to TRBD1 covers 7 bases. The CDR3 is 14 amino acids. CDR1 is MNHEY, CDR2 SVGEGT, per germline. Trimming at V came to 4 bases and at J to 4 bases, leaving 6 bases not matched to a gene. The CDR3 DNA reads as TGTGCCAGCAGTTCCACCGGGACAGTCTATGGCTACACCTTC. This codes for CASSSTGTVYGYTF.

This chain connects TRBV12-5 to TRBJ1-1; 8 bases are shared with TRBD1. Germline CDR1 is LGHNT and CDR2 is FRNRAP. The CDR3 is 14 amino acids. The trim removed 7 bases at V and 5 bases at J, leaving 9 bases unmatched. CDR3 residues: CASALGQGSTEAFF. In DNA, the CDR3 is TGTGCTAGTGCCCTCGGACAGGGTTCAACTGAAGCTTTCTTT.

This chain connects TRBV6-5 to TRBJ2-1; 9 bases match TRBD2. CDR3 size: 16 residues. V dropped 0 bases and J dropped 8; count of bases not matched to a gene: 8. Germline loops: CDR1 MNHEY, CDR2 SVGAGI. CDR3: CASSYSGGRATDEQFF. The DNA of the CDR3 is TGTGCCAGCAGTTACTCGGGCGGGAGGGCCACAGATGAGCAGTTCTTC.

V and J are TRBV9 and TRBJ2-1; D possibly corresponds to TRBD2 (5 bases). This CDR3 region has 15 residues. With 0 bases removed from V and 0 bases from J, the gap between germline ends came to 7 bases. Germline CDR1 reads SGDLS; CDR2 reads YYNGEE. As DNA, the CDR3 is TGTGCCAGCAGCGTAGGAGCGGCCTCCTACAATGAGCAGTTCTTC. Its translation: CASSVGAASYNEQFF.

This chain links TRBV19 with TRBJ2-1; 9 bases agree with TRBD1. Germline V gives CDR1 LNHDA, CDR2 SQIVND (reference sequence). V trimming: 4 bases; J trimming: 7 bases; junction bases outside the gene matches: 8. There are 15 residues in the CDR3. DNA of the CDR3: TGTGCCAGTAGTAAACCGGGACAGGGTCATAATGAGCAGTTCTTC. Its translation is CASSKPGQGHNEQFF.

Worth noting for this clone: An end of the junction differs from the germline gene, which may be a read error. The chain uses TRBV24-1 and TRBJ2-6, with 8 bases that match TRBD1. The CDR3 length is 15 residues. Germline V gene data show CDR1 as KGHDR and CDR2 as SFDVKD. CDR3 in amino acids: CATRPTGEGANVLTF. CDR3 DNA: TGTGCCACCAGACCGACAGGGGAAGGGGCCAACGTGCTGACTTTC.

As regards this clone: Other nucleotide sequences in the sample specify the same CDR3. The chain is built from TRBV30 and TRBJ2-2; maybe TRBD1 (5 bases). V was trimmed by 0 bases and J by 3 bases, leaving 8 bases between them. The V gene's germline CDR1 is GTSNPN and CDR2 SVGIG (reference sequence). CDR3 length: 14 amino acids. In nucleotides, the CDR3 is TGTGCCTGGAGTGTGGGGCGGTACACCGGGGAGCTGTTTTTT. Translated, it gives CAWSVGRYTGELFF.

This clone was detected a few times. The chain uses TRBV24-1 and TRBJ1-1; D is uncertain. Trimming removed 1 base at V and 5 bases at J, with 7 bases between. This CDR3 contains 13 residues. Germline CDR1 and CDR2: KGHDR and SFDVKD. This CDR3 is CATSDFATTEAFF. CDR3 bases: TGTGCCACCAGTGATTTCGCCACAACTGAAGCTTTCTTT.

Concerning this clone: In the same sample, other DNA sequences code for this CDR3. V gene TRBV9 combines with J gene TRBJ2-7; tentatively, D is TRBD2 (7 bases). The CDR3 consists of 15 residues. CDR1 is SGDLS, CDR2 YYNGEE, per germline. Trimming shortened V by 0 bases and J by 2 bases, and 12 bases separated the two germline ends. The chain's CDR3 is CASSVATGGPYEQYF. In nucleotides, the CDR3 is TGTGCCAGCAGCGTAGCGACGGGGGGCCCCTACGAGCAGTACTTC. The entire variable domain, with the rest obtained from reference TRBV9 and TRBJ2-7, is as follows: DSGVTQTPKHLITATGQRVTLRCSPRSGDLSVYWYQQSLDQGLQFLIQYYNGEERAKGNILERFSAQQFPDLHSELNLSSLELGDSALYFCASSVATGGPYEQYFGPGTRLTVT.

This chain joins TRBV5-1 and TRBJ2-7; TRBD2 aligns across 7 bases. The junction had 5 bases not matched to a gene; V was cut back by 4 bases and J by 4 bases. The CDR3 has 13 residues. CDR1 is SGHRS and CDR2 is YFSETQ in the germline V gene. CDR3 bases: TGCGCCAGCAGCGCCGTGGGAGGGTACGAGCAGTACTTC. Protein product: CASSAVGGYEQYF.

The chain recombines TRBV6-6 with TRBJ1-2; 9 positions agree with TRBD1. From germline, CDR1 is MNHNY and CDR2 SVGAGI (reference sequence). The CDR3 extends over 14 amino acids. V lost 5 bases and J lost 5; bases outside the gene matches: 6. This CDR3 reads CASSRGQGSYGYTF. Written as DNA, the CDR3 is TGTGCCAGCAGTCGAGGACAGGGGTCATATGGCTACACCTTC.

This rearrangement joins TRBV5-1 to TRBJ2-7; 10 bases fit TRBD1. Germline CDR1 is SGHRS and CDR2 is YFSETQ. The CDR3 extends over 16 amino acids. V shed 0 bases, J shed 1 base, and the junction held 4 bases outside the gene matches. CDR3 protein: CASSLEGQGRSYEQYF. CDR3 nucleotides: TGCGCCAGCAGCTTGGAGGGACAGGGGAGATCCTACGAGCAGTACTTC.

The V call is TRBV27, the J call TRBJ1-2, with 9 positions matching TRBD1. CDR3 size: 14 residues. Germline CDR1 is MNHEY and CDR2 is SMNVEV (reference sequence). J lost 6 bases, V lost 5 bases, and 7 bases had no gene match. CDR3 region: CASSPGQGLDGYTF. The CDR3 DNA is TGTGCCAGCAGTCCGGGACAGGGACTTGATGGCTACACCTTC.

This chain uses TRBV28 with TRBJ2-7; tentative D call: TRBD2 (6 bases). The CDR3 has 15 residues. Germline CDR1 MDHEN, CDR2 SYDVKM. Trimming pared 6 bases from V and 0 bases from J, leaving 15 bases between. CDR3 in amino acids: CASSSTGTASYEQYF. The CDR3 DNA reads TGTGCCAGCAGCTCGACCGGGACTGCCTCCTACGAGCAGTACTTC.

This chain links TRBV11-2 with TRBJ1-5, with a weak D call TRBD1 (6 bases). Looked up from germline, CDR1 is SGHAT and CDR2 is FQNNGV. The CDR3 sequence is 14 residues long. With 5 bases removed from V and 2 bases from J, the gap between germline ends came to 10 bases. CDR3 DNA sequence: TGTGCCAGCAGCCCCGCAGGGGGCAATCAGCCCCAGCATTTT. Its translation is CASSPAGGNQPQHF.

The chain is built from TRBV6-2 or TRBV6-3 and TRBJ2-1, with D uncertain. Germline CDR1 and CDR2: MNHEY and SVGEGT. The CDR3 contains 14 residues. The V end was cut by 3 bases, the J end by 9 bases, with 15 bases between. The DNA for the CDR3 is TGTGCCAGCAGTTATTCTAGGTCTCATGGTGAGCAGTTCTTC. It specifies CASSYSRSHGEQFF.

V usage is TRBV6-6 and J usage is TRBJ1-1, with 7 nucleotides matching TRBD1. The CDR3 extends over 15 amino acids. With 2 bases clipped from V and 5 bases from J, the junction kept 8 bases outside the gene matches. Germline values: CDR1 MNHNY, CDR2 SVGAGI (reference sequence). CDR3 sequence reads: CASSYPQGSGTEAFF. The CDR3 DNA reads TGTGCCAGCAGTTACCCACAGGGGTCGGGAACTGAAGCTTTCTTT.

The chain carries TRBV5-6 and TRBJ1-6, with 8 nucleotides matching TRBD1. The CDR3 spans 17 residues. V shed 3 bases, J shed 0 bases, and the junction held 5 bases outside the gene matches. The germline V gene has CDR1 SGHDT and CDR2 YYEEEE. The CDR3 here is CASSYRTGSSYNSPLHF. In DNA form, the CDR3 reads TGTGCCAGCAGCTACAGGACAGGGAGCTCCTATAATTCACCCCTCCACTTT.

The rearrangement links TRBV6-5 to TRBJ1-2; TRBD1 matches at 8 bases. CDR1 and CDR2 from the germline V gene are MNHEY and SVGAGI. Trimming removed 3 bases from V and 5 bases from J; junction bases left unmatched: 11. The CDR3 extends over 16 amino acids. CDR3 amino acids: CASSYNSGGRPYGYTF. Here the CDR3 DNA reads TGTGCCAGCAGTTATAACTCAGGGGGCAGGCCATATGGCTACACCTTC.

This sequence joins TRBV29-1 and TRBJ1-4; no firm D call. The CDR3 has 12 residues. Germline CDR1 is SQVTM and CDR2 is ANQGSEA. With 4 bases removed from V and 5 bases from J, the gap between germline ends came to 8 bases. The CDR3 region has the DNA TGCAGCGTTGGCCTGAGAAATGAAAAACTGTTTTTT. Translating gives CSVGLRNEKLFF.

The J gene is TRBJ2-1, the V gene TRBV19; 9 bases are a match to TRBD2. CDR3 length: 13 residues. Germline CDR1 is LNHDA and CDR2 is SQIVND (reference sequence). V trimming: 3 bases; J trimming: 9 bases; junction bases outside the gene matches: 3. CDR3 residues: CASSIQREAEQFF. DNA for the CDR3: TGTGCCAGTAGTATTCAGCGGGAGGCTGAGCAGTTCTTC.

J is TRBJ1-5 and V is TRBV18; no clear D gene. Germline V gives CDR1 KGHSH, CDR2 LQKENI. With 6 bases removed from V and 4 bases from J, the gap between germline ends came to 10 bases. CDR3 length: 13 amino acids. CDR3 bases: TGTGCCAGCTCCCCCCCAGGAAATCAGCCCCAGCATTTT. The encoded protein is CASSPPGNQPQHF.

The rearrangement uses TRBV6-5 and TRBJ1-2, with D possibly TRBD1 on 6 matching bases. Germline V gene data show CDR1 as MNHEY and CDR2 as SVGAGI. The CDR3 has 14 residues. V dropped 2 bases and J dropped 4 bases, with 11 bases sitting between them. The CDR3 region is CASSYQQGGYGYTF. The DNA of the CDR3 is TGTGCCAGCAGTTACCAACAGGGCGGCTATGGCTACACCTTC.

The CDR3 sequence: CASSQDPRQGKNYGYTF. The CDR3, as DNA: TGCGCCAGCAGCCAAGATCCGAGACAGGGGAAAAATTATGGCTACACCTTC. The V call is TRBV4-3, the J call TRBJ1-2; TRBD1 matches 8 bases. Germline V gene lookup returns CDR1 LGHNA and CDR2 YSLEER. Germline trimming cut 0 bases from V and 5 bases from J; bases unmatched to any gene: 11. The CDR3 is 17 residues long.